This is a list of T cell receptor beta chains from one sample in a study of shared clonotypes between healthy human individuals. Sequencing used immunoSEQ multiplex PCR; TCRdb keeps in-frame clones, though not all of them. Altogether more than 1.2 million clones are present, around 98.5% being singletons, with the ten largest covering approximately 0.38%. What was sequenced was naive CD4+ T cells sorted from blood. The source is a man aged 30 to 39 in good health. The CDR3 runs from the conserved cysteine through the conserved F or W. The D gene is left open where the match is weak. For some rows the clone size is stated as once, few or many, or as a class when expanded; others skip it.

TRBD2,-,TRBJ2-2,TRBV7-9,TGTGCCAGCAGCTCCTTATGGGGGACTAGCGAGAACACCGGGGAGCTGTTTTTT,CASSSLWGTSENTGELFF
TRBD1,-,TRBJ2-7,TRBV7-6,TGTGCCAGCAGCGTCGGGACAGGGACCTACGAGCAGTACTTC,CASSVGTGTYEQYF
TRBD2,-,TRBJ2-3,TRBV11-3,TGTGCCAGCAGCACCACCGGGACTAGCGGGAGAACAGATACGCAGTATTTT,CASSTTGTSGRTDTQYF
TRBD1,-,TRBJ2-3,TRBV5-1,TGCGCCAGCAGCCTTTCACAGGGGCGCACAGATACGCAGTATTTT,CASSLSQGRTDTQYF
-,-,TRBJ2-5,TRBV10-1,TGCGCCAGCAGTGATTCCGGAAAGACCCAGTACTTC,CASSDSGKTQYF
-,-,TRBJ2-3,TRBV4-1,TGCGCCAGCAGCCAAATCCGACAGAGGAGGGCTGCAGATACGCAGTATTTT,CASSQIRQRRAADTQYF
TRBD1,-,TRBJ2-7,TRBV11-2,TGTGCCAGCAGCTTACCGAAGGGACAGCTCCCCCACGAGCAGTACTTC,CASSLPKGQLPHEQYF
TRBD2,-,TRBJ2-2,TRBV9,TGTGCCAGCAGCCCACCCGGACTAGCGGAAACCGGGGAGCTGTTTTTT,CASSPPGLAETGELFF
-,-,TRBJ2-7,TRBV9,TGTGCCAGCAGCCCGGGCTCCTCCCTCTACGAGCAGTACTTC,CASSPGSSLYEQYF
TRBD1,-,TRBJ1-5,TRBV18,TGTGCCAGCTCAAAGGACAGGGGAGGCAATCAGCCCCAGCATTTT,CASSKDRGGNQPQHF
TRBD1,-,TRBJ2-3,TRBV7-2,TGTGCCAGCAGCTTAGCGGTGCGACAGGGCCGGAGGGATACGCAGTATTTT,CASSLAVRQGRRDTQYF
TRBD1,-,TRBJ1-1,TRBV5-4,TGTGCCAGCAGCACGACAGGGACCACTGAAGCTTTCTTT,CASSTTGTTEAFF
TRBD1,-,TRBJ2-3,TRBV5-1,TGCGCCAGCAGCTTGGCCGGGACAGGGTTAGATACGCAGTATTTT,CASSLAGTGLDTQYF
TRBD1,once,TRBJ2-1,TRBV11-3,TGTGCCAGCAGCTTAAGAGGGGGACAGGGAAGTTTCAATGAGCAGTTCTTC,CASSLRGGQGSFNEQFF
-,-,TRBJ1-4,TRBV5-1,TGCGCCAGCAGCTCGGGGTCTAATGAAAAACTGTTTTTT,CASSSGSNEKLFF
-,-,TRBJ2-2,TRBV7-2,TGTGCCAGCAGCTTAAGGGGTACAGAGCTGAACACCGGGGAGCTGTTTTTT,CASSLRGTELNTGELFF
-,-,TRBJ1-1,TRBV18,TGTGCCAGCTCACCTTTTGGGGGGCCCGTGAACACTGAAGCTTTCTTT,CASSPFGGPVNTEAFF
TRBD1,-,TRBJ2-3,TRBV28,TGTGCCAGCAGTTCTACAGGGGGCCGGCCAGATACGCAGTATTTT,CASSSTGGRPDTQYF
-,-,TRBJ1-1,TRBV7-9,TGTGCCAGCAGCGCAGGATACAGGACCACTGAAGCTTTCTTT,CASSAGYRTTEAFF
TRBD1,-,TRBJ2-7,TRBV15,TGTGCCACCAGCTCTCCCGGGACAGGGACGACCTACGAGCAGTACTTC,CATSSPGTGTTYEQYF
-,-,TRBJ2-7,TRBV2,TGTGCCAGCAGTGAAGCGCTTCCGGCAGGGTCTCCCTACGAGCAGTACTTC,CASSEALPAGSPYEQYF
TRBD2,-,TRBJ2-5,TRBV10-3,TGTGCCATCAGTGAGTTGGGACTAGCGGGACGGGGCGAGACCCAGTACTTC,CAISELGLAGRGETQYF